The rows below give T cell receptor beta chains drawn from one sample of a study of T cell repertoires in cytomegalovirus infection. Their recognized antigens are unknown. TCRdb called the reads again in MiXCR, with one record for every CDR3 protein. This sample has hundreds of thousands of distinct CDR3 sequences, with 30% to 35% found just once. The input for sequencing was cultured PBMCs, taken from culture after CMV antigen stimulation. These receptors came from a human donor in good health (CMV status not recorded). Some clones in this sample may be carry-over from other donors' samples. CDR3s include the opening cysteine and the closing phenylalanine or tryptophan. Clone sizes are given selectively: once, few, many, or a class where the clone is expanded.

v_call clone_size cdr3_aa
TRBV23-1 NA CASSQSVEGGKNIQYF
TRBV7-9 few CASSSSSAVVAQYTLIYEQYF
TRBV7-2 few CASSLERAGGGYTF
TRBV20-1 NA CSANQGPFSTDTQYF
TRBV20-1 NA CSARHQKGTASYEQYF
TRBV7-2 few CASSPAATRLATQYF
TRBV7-2 NA CASSFPGTFPNNEQFF
TRBV5-1 NA CASSLGAPGSPLHF
TRBV4-1 few CASSQSSGGAEDTQYF
TRBV7-2 many CASSSPGVAGLSSYEQYF
TRBV6-1 few CASSQGTSARYQETQYF
TRBV4-2 NA CASSQVADWGGNIYEQYF
TRBV6-2/TRBV6-3 NA CASSWVSYEQYF
TRBV7-9 many CASSLNTEAFF
TRBV19 few CASSTTWDARGPQHF
TRBV27 few CASSPRTRMNTGELFF
TRBV4-3 few CASSQNDRGIVTEAFF